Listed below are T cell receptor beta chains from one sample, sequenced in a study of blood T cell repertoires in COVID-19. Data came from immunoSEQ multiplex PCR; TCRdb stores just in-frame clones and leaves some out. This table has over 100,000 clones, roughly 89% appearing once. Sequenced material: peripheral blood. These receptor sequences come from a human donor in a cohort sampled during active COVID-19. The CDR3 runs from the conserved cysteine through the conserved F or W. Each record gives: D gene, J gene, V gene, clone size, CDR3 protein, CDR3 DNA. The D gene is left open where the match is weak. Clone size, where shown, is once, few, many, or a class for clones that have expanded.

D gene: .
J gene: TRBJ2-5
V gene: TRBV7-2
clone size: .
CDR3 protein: CASSLSREETQYF
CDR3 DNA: TGTGCCAGCAGCTTATCCCGGGAAGAGACCCAGTACTTC

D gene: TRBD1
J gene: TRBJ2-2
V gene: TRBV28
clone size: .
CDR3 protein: CASSFATGRTGELFF
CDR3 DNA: TGTGCCAGCAGTTTCGCGACAGGGCGCACCGGGGAGCTGTTTTTT

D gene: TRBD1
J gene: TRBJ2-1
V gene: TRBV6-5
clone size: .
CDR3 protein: CASGTDPFSYNEQFF
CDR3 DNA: TGTGCCAGCGGGACAGACCCATTCTCCTACAATGAGCAGTTCTTC

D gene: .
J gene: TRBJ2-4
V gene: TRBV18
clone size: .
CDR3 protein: CASSPPPRGKAKNIQYF
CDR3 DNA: TGTGCCAGCTCACCTCCTCCTCGGGGAAAAGCCAAAAACATTCAGTACTTC

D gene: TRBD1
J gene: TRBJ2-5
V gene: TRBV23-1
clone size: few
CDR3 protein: CASSQGTGELIQETQYF
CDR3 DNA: TGCGCCAGCAGTCAGGGAACAGGGGAGTTAATCCAAGAGACCCAGTACTTC

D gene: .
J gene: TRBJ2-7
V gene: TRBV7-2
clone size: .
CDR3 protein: CASIPSPQGYEQYF
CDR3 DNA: TGTGCCAGCATCCCTTCGCCCCAGGGGTACGAGCAGTACTTC

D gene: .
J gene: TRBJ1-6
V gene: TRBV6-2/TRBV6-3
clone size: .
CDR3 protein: CASSPTEYNSPLHF
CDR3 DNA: TGTGCCAGCAGTCCGACAGAGTATAATTCACCCCTCCACTTT

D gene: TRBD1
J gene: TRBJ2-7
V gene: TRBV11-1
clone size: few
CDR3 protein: CASSSDPGQSYEQYF
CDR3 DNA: TGTGCCAGCAGCTCCGACCCGGGACAGTCCTACGAGCAGTACTTC

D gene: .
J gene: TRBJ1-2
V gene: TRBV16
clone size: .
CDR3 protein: CASSPRGSDGYTF
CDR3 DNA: TGTGCCAGCAGCCCGAGGGGGTCAGATGGCTACACCTTC

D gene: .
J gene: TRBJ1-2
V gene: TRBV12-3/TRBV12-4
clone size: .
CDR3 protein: CASSPRQLSGYTF
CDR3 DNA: TGTGCCAGCAGTCCTCGACAGCTCTCGGGCTACACCTTC

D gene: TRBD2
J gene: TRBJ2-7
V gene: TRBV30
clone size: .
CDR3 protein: CAWGEGEQYF
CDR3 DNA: TGTGCCTGGGGGGAGGGGGAGCAGTACTTC

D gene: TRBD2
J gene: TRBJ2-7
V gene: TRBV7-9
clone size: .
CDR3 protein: CASSLGTLSGKSIYEQYF
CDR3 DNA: TGTGCCAGCAGCTTAGGGACCCTAAGCGGGAAGTCTATATACGAGCAGTACTTC

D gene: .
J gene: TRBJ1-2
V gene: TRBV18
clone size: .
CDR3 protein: CASSPEVGGYTF
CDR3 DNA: TGTGCCAGCTCACCAGAGGTTGGCGGCTACACCTTC

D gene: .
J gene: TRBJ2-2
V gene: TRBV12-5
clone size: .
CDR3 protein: CASGLIVTGELFF
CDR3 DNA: TGTGCTAGTGGGCTAATAGTCACCGGGGAGCTGTTTTTT

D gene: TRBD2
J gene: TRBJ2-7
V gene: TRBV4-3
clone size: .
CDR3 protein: CASSFVAGGPYEQYF
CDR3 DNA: TGCGCCAGCAGCTTTGTAGCGGGGGGGCCCTACGAGCAGTACTTC

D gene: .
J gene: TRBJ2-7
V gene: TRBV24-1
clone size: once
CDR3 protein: CATSDLSAGKIKTYEQYF
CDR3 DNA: TGTGCCACCAGTGATTTGTCCGCGGGGAAGATAAAAACCTACGAGCAGTACTTC

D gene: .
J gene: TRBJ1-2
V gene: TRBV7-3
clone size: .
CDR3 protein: CASTSGDGYTF
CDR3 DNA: TGTGCCAGCACCTCAGGGGACGGCTACACCTTC

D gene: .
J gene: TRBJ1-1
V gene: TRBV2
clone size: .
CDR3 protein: CASMFQAGTEAFF
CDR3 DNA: TGTGCCAGCATGTTCCAGGCGGGCACTGAAGCTTTCTTT

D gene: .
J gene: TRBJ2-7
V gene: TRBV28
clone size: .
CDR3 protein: CASSLSYGTYEQYF
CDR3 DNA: TGTGCCAGCAGTTTATCGTACGGGACCTACGAGCAGTACTTC

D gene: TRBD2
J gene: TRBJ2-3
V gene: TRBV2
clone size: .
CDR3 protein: CASSRTSGRAGDTQYF
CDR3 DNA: TGTGCCAGCAGTCGGACTAGCGGGAGGGCCGGAGATACGCAGTATTTT

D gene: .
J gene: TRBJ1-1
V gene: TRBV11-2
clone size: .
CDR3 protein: CASSRVGWTENTEAFF
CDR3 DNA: TGTGCCAGCAGCCGAGTAGGATGGACAGAGAACACTGAAGCTTTCTTT

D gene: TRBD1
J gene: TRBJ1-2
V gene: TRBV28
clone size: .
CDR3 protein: CASSVEGALRGYTF
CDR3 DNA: TGTGCCAGCAGTGTCGAGGGGGCCCTTCGGGGCTACACCTTC

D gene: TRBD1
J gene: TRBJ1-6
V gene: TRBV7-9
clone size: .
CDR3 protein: CASSLIGQGASPLHF
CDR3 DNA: TGTGCCAGCAGCTTAATTGGACAGGGCGCTTCACCCCTCCACTTT

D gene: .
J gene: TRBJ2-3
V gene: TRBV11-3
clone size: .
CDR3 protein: CASSLIWHNTDTQYF
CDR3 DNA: TGTGCCAGCAGCTTAATTTGGCACAACACAGATACGCAGTATTTT

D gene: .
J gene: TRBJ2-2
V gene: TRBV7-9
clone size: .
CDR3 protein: CASSLGGKGTGELFF
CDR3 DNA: TGTGCCAGCAGCTTGGGCGGGAAGGGCACCGGGGAGCTGTTTTTT

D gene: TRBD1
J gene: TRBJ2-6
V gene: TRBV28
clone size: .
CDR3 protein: CASSQDRVYAGANVLTF
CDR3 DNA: TGTGCCAGCAGCCAAGACAGGGTGTATGCTGGGGCCAACGTCCTGACTTTC

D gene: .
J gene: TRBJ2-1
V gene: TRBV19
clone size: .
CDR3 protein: CASNRYSGEQFF
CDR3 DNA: TGTGCCAGTAATAGGTATTCGGGGGAGCAGTTCTTC

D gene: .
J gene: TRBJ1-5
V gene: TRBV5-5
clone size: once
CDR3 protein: CASSLNLGVSYQPQHF
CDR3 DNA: TGTGCCAGCAGCTTGAATTTAGGGGTATCCTATCAGCCCCAGCATTTT

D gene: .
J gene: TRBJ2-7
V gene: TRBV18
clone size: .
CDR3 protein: CASSPLIAYEQYF
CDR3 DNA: TGTGCCAGCTCACCCCTAATAGCCTACGAGCAGTACTTC

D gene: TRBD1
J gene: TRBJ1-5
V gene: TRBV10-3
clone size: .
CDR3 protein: CAISPQGVNQPQHF
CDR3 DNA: TGTGCCATCAGCCCACAGGGGGTCAATCAGCCCCAGCATTTT

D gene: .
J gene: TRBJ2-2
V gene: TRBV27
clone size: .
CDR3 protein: CASSPLASPLTGELFF
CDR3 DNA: TGTGCCAGCAGTCCTTTGGCTAGTCCATTGACCGGGGAGCTGTTTTTT

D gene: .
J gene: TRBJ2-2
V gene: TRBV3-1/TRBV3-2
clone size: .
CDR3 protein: CASSMGRKATGELFF
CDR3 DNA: TGTGCCAGCAGCATGGGGCGGAAAGCCACCGGGGAGCTGTTTTTT

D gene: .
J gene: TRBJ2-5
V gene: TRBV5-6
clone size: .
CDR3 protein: CASSVDTKETQYF
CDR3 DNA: TGTGCCAGCAGCGTGGACACAAAAGAGACCCAGTACTTC

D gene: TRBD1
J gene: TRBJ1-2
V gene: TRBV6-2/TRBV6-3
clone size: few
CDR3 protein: CASSSPRDREAHYGYTF
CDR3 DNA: TGTGCCAGCAGTTCCCCGAGGGACAGGGAGGCTCACTATGGCTACACCTTC

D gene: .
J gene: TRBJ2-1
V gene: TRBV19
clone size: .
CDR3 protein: CASGTGAGYNEQFF
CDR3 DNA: TGTGCCAGTGGAACAGGAGCGGGCTACAATGAGCAGTTCTTC

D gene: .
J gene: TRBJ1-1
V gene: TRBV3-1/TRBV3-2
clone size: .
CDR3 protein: CASSQVTGYVTEAFF
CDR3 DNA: TGTGCCAGCAGCCAAGTGACAGGATACGTCACTGAAGCTTTCTTT

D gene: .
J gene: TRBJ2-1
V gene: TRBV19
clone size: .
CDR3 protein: CASSPHSGDEQFF
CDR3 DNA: TGTGCCAGTAGTCCACACTCAGGCGATGAGCAGTTCTTC

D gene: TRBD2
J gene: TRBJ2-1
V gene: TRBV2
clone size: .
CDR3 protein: CASTTSGSYNEQFF
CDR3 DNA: TGTGCCAGCACTACTAGCGGTTCCTACAATGAGCAGTTCTTC

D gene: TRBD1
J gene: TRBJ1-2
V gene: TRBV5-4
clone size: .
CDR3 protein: CASSDGTGPADNYGYTF
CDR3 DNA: TGTGCCAGCAGCGACGGGACAGGTCCAGCTGATAACTATGGCTACACCTTC

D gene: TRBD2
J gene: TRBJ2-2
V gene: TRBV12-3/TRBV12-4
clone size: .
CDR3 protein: CASRLAGSGELFF
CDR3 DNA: TGTGCCAGCAGACTAGCGGGATCCGGGGAGCTGTTTTTT

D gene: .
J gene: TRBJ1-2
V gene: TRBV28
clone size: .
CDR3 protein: CASTSQIAANYGYTF
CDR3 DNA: TGTGCCAGCACGTCACAGATCGCCGCTAACTATGGCTACACCTTC

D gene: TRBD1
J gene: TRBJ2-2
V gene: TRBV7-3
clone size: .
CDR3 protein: CASSLNPQGANTGELFF
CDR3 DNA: TGTGCCAGCAGCTTAAACCCACAGGGGGCGAACACCGGGGAGCTGTTTTTT

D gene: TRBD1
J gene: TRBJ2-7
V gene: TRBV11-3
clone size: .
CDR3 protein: CASSLAPGQDEFQLYEQYF
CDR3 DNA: TGTGCCAGCAGCTTAGCTCCGGGACAGGACGAATTTCAACTCTACGAGCAGTACTTC

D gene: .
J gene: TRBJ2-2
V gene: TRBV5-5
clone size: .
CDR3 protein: CASSQRGGFGTGELFF
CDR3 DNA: TGTGCCAGCAGTCAAAGGGGGGGCTTTGGCACCGGGGAGCTGTTTTTT

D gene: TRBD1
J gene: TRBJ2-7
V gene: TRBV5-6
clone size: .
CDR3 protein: CASSRRQGWDEQYF
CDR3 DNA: TGTGCCAGCAGCAGACGACAGGGTTGGGACGAGCAGTACTTC